This T cell receptor (beta chain) was identified during a study of T-cell reconstitution after alpha-beta-depleted transplantation in children. The length of the CDR3 is 15 residues. CDR1 is SGHKS, CDR2 YYEKEE, per germline (reference sequence). V shed 2 bases and J shed 3 bases, with 11 bases lying between them. With regard to this clonotype: Its cognate antigen is unknown.

Notes on the study in general: Some patients' high day-60 TCRbeta diversity was traced to surviving recipient T cells and thymic progenitors. After one year, T-cell counts and TCRbeta diversity mostly came from new T cells. Roughly two months post-transplant, alpha-beta T cells reportedly originated from several hundred graft clones that had expanded.

Preparation of the TCRbeta library involved a method that used unique molecular identifiers. TCRdb ran MiXCR on the PCR reads and lists one entry per CDR3 protein. The top ten hold about 28% of the sample, which has about a million distinct CDR3 sequences, under 30% seen once. The clonotype was recovered from a boy in the first two years of life who had a stem cell transplant for SCID, so the T cells may come from the graft donor. This specimen consisted of PBMCs, mostly from graft donor cells, obtained 360 days after TCRalphabeta/CD19-depleted stem cell transplant. The chain uses TRBV5-5 and TRBJ2-2, with D perhaps assigned TRBD1 or TRBD2 (6 bases each). CDR3 region: CASSLGGLYTGELFF. The CDR3 nucleotides are TGTGCCAGCAGCTTAGGGGGACTCTACACCGGGGAGCTGTTTTTT.